This T cell receptor (beta chain) was retrieved from a study of CD8+CD57+ T cells in acquired aplastic anemia. Overall study context: Across the sorted CD4+ and CD8+ cells, DNA amounts averaged around 3.2 ug. Study-level results: Around 29 CD8+ CDR3 sequences were shared between patients and controls.

CDR1 is SGDLS, CDR2 YYNGEE, per germline. This CDR3 comprises 12 residues. Trimming shortened V by 3 bases and J by 8 bases, and 11 bases separated the two germline ends. It was genomic DNA that served as the template for profiling TCR beta VDJ and CDR3. TCRdb re-derived calls from the reads in MiXCR, one entry per CDR3 protein. Among 150,000 to 200,000 distinct CDR3 sequences, around 50% were seen once, and the ten largest hold around 3%. As regards this clonotype: Its target is unknown.

The authors sequenced patients whose flow cytometry had shown CD8+CD57+ cell expansion. Material: sorted CD4+, CD8+, or CD8+CD57+ T cells (not recorded which) from PBMCs. The receptor comes from a human donor with aplastic anemia. The V gene is TRBV9, the J gene TRBJ1-2; D remains ambiguous. The CDR3 region is CASSAGGRGYTF. In DNA form, the CDR3 reads TGTGCCAGCAGCGCCGGCGGGCGGGGCTACACCTTC.